This T cell receptor (beta chain) is from a study of T cell repertoires in cytomegalovirus infection. Study in general: Selection of CMV epitopes for the study included recently identified HLA-C-restricted and well-studied HLA-B-restricted ones. TCR beta signatures that were public indicated CMV infection and matching HLA type. Overall study findings and caveats: CMV carriers with the relevant HLA were identified by cumulative public TCR beta family frequency. In two of eight donors, the top clonotype was HLA-C-restricted CMV-specific.

Each CDR3 protein gets one entry after TCRdb re-called the reads with MiXCR. This table holds 250,000 to 300,000 distinct CDR3 sequences, under 25% found once. V was clipped by 6 bases and J by 6 bases, with 20 bases between them. CDR1 and CDR2 (germline): SGDLS, YYNGEE. This CDR3 spans 15 amino acids. Worth noting for this clonotype: Antigen: not known.

This TCR was sampled from a human donor in good health (CMV status not recorded). Some clones in this sample may be carry-over from other donors' samples. Sequencing was performed on cultured PBMCs, taken from culture after CMV antigen stimulation. The rearrangement links TRBV9 to TRBJ2-3; D is possibly TRBD2 (6 bases). The CDR3 DNA follows: TGTGCCAGCACCGTGGACGGGAGTGGGGCCGATACGCAGTATTTT. Translation gives CASTVDGSGADTQYF.